This is a list of T cell receptor beta chains from one sample in a study of OX40 agonist ivuxolimab in advanced cancers. Only in-frame clones appear in the TCRdb table, and some are missing; sequencing was by immunoSEQ multiplex PCR. This sample has fewer than 35,000 clones, with around nine tenths found just once. The sequenced sample was CD4+ or CD8+ T cells sorted from blood, obtained in a trial of the OX40 agonist ivuxolimab. The source of these receptors is an adult with an advanced solid tumor such as melanoma, head and neck, liver or kidney cancer. The CDR3 runs from the conserved cysteine through the conserved F or W. D genes are given only for firm matches. Size tells how often a clone was seen (once, few, many) or the class of an expanded clone, and some rows leave it out.

>TRBV7-9|-|TRBJ2-7|TRBD2
CASSLVGGGHSYEQYF
TGTGCCAGCAGCTTAGTCGGGGGGGGGCACTCCTACGAGCAGTACTTC
>TRBV27|-|TRBJ2-7|-
CATRTMFDEQYF
TGTGCCACCAGGACTATGTTCGACGAGCAGTACTTC
>TRBV7-2|-|TRBJ2-2|-
CASSSSLMRGLNTGELFF
TGTGCCAGCAGCTCATCCCTTATGCGGGGTCTAAACACCGGGGAGCTGTTTTTT
>TRBV7-9|-|TRBJ2-3|-
CASSLPAGTGGGTDTQYF
TGTGCCAGCAGCTTACCCGCCGGGACTGGGGGCGGCACAGATACGCAGTATTTT
>TRBV7-9|-|TRBJ2-1|-
CASSSDWAGPTSSYNEQFF
TGTGCCAGCAGCTCCGATTGGGCGGGGCCCACGAGCTCCTACAATGAGCAGTTCTTC
>TRBV19|-|TRBJ2-6|TRBD1
CASSFGQASGANVLTF
TGTGCCAGTAGTTTTGGACAGGCCTCTGGGGCCAACGTCCTGACTTTC
>TRBV30|-|TRBJ2-1|TRBD2
CAGTLAGGPDEQFF
TGTGCCGGGACACTGGCGGGGGGGCCGGATGAGCAGTTCTTC
>TRBV2|-|TRBJ2-1|TRBD2
CARGTSGLREQFF
TGTGCCAGAGGGACTAGCGGGCTCCGTGAGCAGTTCTTC
>TRBV18|once|TRBJ1-3|-
CASSPFFVTTSKDTIYF
TGTGCCAGCTCACCATTTTTCGTCACAACTTCGAAAGACACCATATATTTT
>TRBV2|-|TRBJ1-5|-
CASSSFPRDIYSSNQPQHF
TGTGCCAGCAGTTCCTTTCCCCGGGACATCTATTCTAGCAATCAGCCCCAGCATTTT
>TRBV7-9|-|TRBJ2-7|-
CASSLAVQTGYEQYF
TGTGCCAGCAGCTTAGCCGTACAGACGGGGTACGAGCAGTACTTC
>TRBV5-5|-|TRBJ1-1|-
CASSLVGLGTEAFF
TGTGCCAGCAGCTTGGTTGGCTTAGGGACTGAAGCTTTCTTT
>TRBV7-9|-|TRBJ1-6|-
CASSPPDSGGSYNSPLHF
TGTGCCAGCAGCCCCCCAGATTCGGGGGGCTCCTATAATTCACCCCTCCACTTT
>TRBV6-4|-|TRBJ2-3|TRBD2
CASSDSSLGLAGAKFPTDTQYF
TGTGCCAGCAGTGACTCTTCTCTTGGACTAGCGGGGGCCAAATTCCCGACAGATACGCAGTATTTT
>TRBV10-2|-|TRBJ2-7|-
CASSDQGGYEQYF
TGCGCCAGCAGTGATCAAGGGGGCTACGAGCAGTACTTC
>TRBV29-1|-|TRBJ2-2|-
CSVGGSGELFF
TGCAGCGTTGGAGGGTCCGGGGAGCTGTTTTTT
>TRBV11-2|-|TRBJ2-1|-
CASSLGMGLGTYNEQFF
TGTGCCAGCAGCTTAGGTATGGGCCTGGGCACCTACAATGAGCAGTTCTTC
>TRBV5-1|many|TRBJ2-5|-
CASSWRGVGQETQYF
TGTGCCAGCAGCTGGCGTGGGGTTGGCCAAGAGACCCAGTACTTC
>TRBV10-1|-|TRBJ2-5|-
CASSEPGEETQYF
TGCGCCAGCAGTGAGCCAGGAGAAGAGACCCAGTACTTC
>TRBV4-1|once|TRBJ2-6|-
CASSQDGLGALGANVLTF
TGCGCCAGCAGCCAAGACGGTCTAGGGGCGCTCGGGGCCAACGTCCTGACTTTC
>TRBV7-3|once|TRBJ2-3|TRBD2
CASSQLGTSGTRTDTQYF
TGTGCCAGCAGTCAACTCGGGACTAGCGGGACCCGCACAGATACGCAGTATTTT
>TRBV7-9|-|TRBJ1-2|TRBD1
CASSTGTDGGGGYTF
TGTGCCAGCAGCACCGGGACAGATGGAGGGGGCGGCTACACCTTC
>TRBV7-3|-|TRBJ2-7|-
CASSLAGGQGVTYEQYF
TGTGCCAGCAGCCTAGCGGGCGGCCAGGGGGTCACCTACGAGCAGTACTTC
>TRBV7-3|-|TRBJ2-5|-
CASSLTGGQETQYF
TGTGCCAGCAGCTTAACCGGGGGTCAAGAGACCCAGTACTTC
>TRBV7-8|-|TRBJ2-1|-
CASSLAIAPDEQFF
TGTGCCAGCAGCTTAGCTATTGCCCCCGATGAGCAGTTCTTC
>TRBV9|medium-sized|TRBJ2-1|TRBD2
CASSVPSGGPYNEQFF
TGTGCCAGCAGCGTACCCAGCGGGGGACCCTACAATGAGCAGTTCTTC
>TRBV19|-|TRBJ1-1|-
CASSPGQLGEAFF
TGTGCCAGTAGTCCCGGACAACTGGGGGAAGCTTTCTTT
>TRBV28|-|TRBJ1-1|-
CASSLVREAFF
TGTGCCAGCAGTTTGGTCCGTGAAGCTTTCTTT
>TRBV9|-|TRBJ2-1|-
CASSSSGPPNEQFF
TGTGCCAGCAGCTCCTCGGGACCACCGAATGAGCAGTTCTTC
>TRBV29-1|-|TRBJ2-2|-
CSVERANTGELFF
TGCAGCGTTGAACGAGCGAACACCGGGGAGCTGTTTTTT